The present T cell receptor beta chain was sequenced within a study of control samples from healthy donors and cancer patients. V was shortened by 2 bases and J by 0 bases, with 8 bases between the two germline ends. Germline assignment: CDR1 MNHNS and CDR2 SASEGT. There are 15 residues in the CDR3. Method: immunoSEQ multiplex PCR; TCRdb's copy keeps in-frame clones and lacks some. The sample holds approximately 150,000 clones, about 89% seen once. The chain links TRBV6-1 to TRBJ1-3; D not certain. The TCR was taken from a man aged 18 to 30 in good health. Sequenced: blood. The CDR3 nucleotides read TGTGCCAGCAGTGAATATGGCAGCTCTGGAAACACCATATATTTT. It translates to CASSEYGSSGNTIYF.